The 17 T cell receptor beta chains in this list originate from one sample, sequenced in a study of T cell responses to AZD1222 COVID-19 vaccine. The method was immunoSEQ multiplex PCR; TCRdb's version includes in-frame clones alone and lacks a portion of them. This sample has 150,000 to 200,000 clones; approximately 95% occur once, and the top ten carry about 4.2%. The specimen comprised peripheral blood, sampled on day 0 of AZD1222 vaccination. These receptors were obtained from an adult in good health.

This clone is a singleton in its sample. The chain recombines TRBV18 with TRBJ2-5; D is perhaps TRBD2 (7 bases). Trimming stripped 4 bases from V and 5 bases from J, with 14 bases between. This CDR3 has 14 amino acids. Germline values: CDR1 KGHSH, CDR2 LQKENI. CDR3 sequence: CASSRGGAGETQYF. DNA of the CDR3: TGTGCCAGCTCACGCGGGGGCGCAGGGGAGACCCAGTACTTC. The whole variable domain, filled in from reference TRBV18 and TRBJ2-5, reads NAGVMQNPRHLVRRRGQEARLRCSPMKGHSHVYWYRQLPEEGLKFMVYLQKENIIDESGMPKERFSAEFPKEGPSILRIQQVVRGDSAAYFCASSRGGAGETQYFGPGTRLLVL.

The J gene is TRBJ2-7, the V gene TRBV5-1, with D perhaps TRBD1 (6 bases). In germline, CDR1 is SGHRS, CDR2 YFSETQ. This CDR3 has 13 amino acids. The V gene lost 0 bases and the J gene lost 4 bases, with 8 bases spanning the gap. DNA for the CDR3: TGCGCCAGCAGCTTGGCCCAGGGGTACGAGCAGTACTTC. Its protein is CASSLAQGYEQYF.

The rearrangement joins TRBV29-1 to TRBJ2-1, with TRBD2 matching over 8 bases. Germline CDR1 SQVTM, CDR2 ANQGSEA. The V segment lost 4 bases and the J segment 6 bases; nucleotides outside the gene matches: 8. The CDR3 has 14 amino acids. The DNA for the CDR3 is TGCAGCGTTGCAGATGGCGGGGGGATCAATGAGCAGTTCTTC. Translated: CSVADGGGINEQFF.

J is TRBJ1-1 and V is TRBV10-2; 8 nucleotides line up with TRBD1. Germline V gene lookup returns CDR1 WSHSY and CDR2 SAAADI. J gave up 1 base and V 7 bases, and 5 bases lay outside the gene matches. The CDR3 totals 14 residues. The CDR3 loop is CASKGGTGNTEAFF. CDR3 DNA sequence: TGCGCCAGCAAGGGGGGGACAGGGAACACTGAAGCTTTCTTT.

CDR3 sequence (DNA): TGCGCCAGCAGCCCCTCCCCACTACTGGGTTGGGGCCAGTACTTC. The encoded protein is CASSPSPLLGWGQYF. The V and J genes are TRBV5-1 and TRBJ2-5; no firm D call. The CDR3 is made up of 15 amino acids. The V end was cut by 4 bases, the J end by 10 bases, with 23 bases between. The germline CDR1 and CDR2 sequences are SGHRS and YFSETQ. The full variable domain, its missing parts supplied by reference TRBV5-1 and TRBJ2-5, is KAGVTQTPRYLIKTRGQQVTLSCSPISGHRSVSWYQQTPGQGLQFLFEYFSETQRNKGNFPGRFSGRQFSNSRSEMNVSTLELGDSALYLCASSPSPLLGWGQYFGPGTRLLVL.

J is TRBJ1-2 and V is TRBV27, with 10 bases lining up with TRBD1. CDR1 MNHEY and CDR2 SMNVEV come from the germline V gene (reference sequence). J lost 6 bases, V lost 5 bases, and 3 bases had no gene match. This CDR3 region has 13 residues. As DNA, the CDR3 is TGTGCCAGCAGTGCAGGGACAGGGGATGGCTACACCTTC. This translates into CASSAGTGDGYTF.

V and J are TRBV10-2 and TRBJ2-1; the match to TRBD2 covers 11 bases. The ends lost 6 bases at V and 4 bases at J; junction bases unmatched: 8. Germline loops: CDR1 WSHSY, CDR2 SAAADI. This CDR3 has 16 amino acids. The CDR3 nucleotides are TGCGCCAGCAGACTAGCGGGAGCCAGAGTTTACAATGAGCAGTTCTTC. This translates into CASRLAGARVYNEQFF.

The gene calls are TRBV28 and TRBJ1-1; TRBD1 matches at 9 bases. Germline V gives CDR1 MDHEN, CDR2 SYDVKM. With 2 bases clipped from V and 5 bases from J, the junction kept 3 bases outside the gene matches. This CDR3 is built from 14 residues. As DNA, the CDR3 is TGTGCCAGCAGTTTAGGGACAGGGAGGACTGAAGCTTTCTTT. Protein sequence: CASSLGTGRTEAFF.

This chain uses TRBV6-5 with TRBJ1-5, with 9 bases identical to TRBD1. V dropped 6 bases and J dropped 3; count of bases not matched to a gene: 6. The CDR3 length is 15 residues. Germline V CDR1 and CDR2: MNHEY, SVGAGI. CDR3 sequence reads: CASRSGTGFNQPQHF. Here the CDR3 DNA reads TGTGCCAGCAGATCCGGGACAGGGTTCAATCAGCCCCAGCATTTT.

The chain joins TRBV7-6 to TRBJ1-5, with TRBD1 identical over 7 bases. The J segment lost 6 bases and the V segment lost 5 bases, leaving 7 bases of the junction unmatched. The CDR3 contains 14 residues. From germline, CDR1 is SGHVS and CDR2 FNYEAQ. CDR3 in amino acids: CASSTGTDLQPQHF. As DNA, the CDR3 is TGTGCCAGCAGCACCGGGACAGACCTTCAGCCCCAGCATTTT.

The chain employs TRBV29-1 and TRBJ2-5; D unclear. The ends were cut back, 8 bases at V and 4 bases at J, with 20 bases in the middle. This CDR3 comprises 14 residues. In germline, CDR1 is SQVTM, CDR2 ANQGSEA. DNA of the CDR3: TGCAGCTCCCTCCTAGACCCGGGTGGAGAGACCCAGTACTTC. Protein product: CSSLLDPGGETQYF.

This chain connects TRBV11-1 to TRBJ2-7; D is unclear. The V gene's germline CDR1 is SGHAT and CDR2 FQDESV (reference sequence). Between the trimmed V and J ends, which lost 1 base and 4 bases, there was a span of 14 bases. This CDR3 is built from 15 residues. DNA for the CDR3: TGTGCCAGCAGCTTAGACTCTGGGCTAGGATACGAGCAGTACTTC. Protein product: CASSLDSGLGYEQYF.

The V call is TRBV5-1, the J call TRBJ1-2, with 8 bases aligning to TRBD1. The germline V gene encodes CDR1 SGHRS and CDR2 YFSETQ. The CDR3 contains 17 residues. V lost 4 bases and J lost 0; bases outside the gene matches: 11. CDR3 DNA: TGCGCCAGCAGCCCTAGACAGGGGTCTATAGCTAACTATGGCTACACCTTC. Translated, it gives CASSPRQGSIANYGYTF.

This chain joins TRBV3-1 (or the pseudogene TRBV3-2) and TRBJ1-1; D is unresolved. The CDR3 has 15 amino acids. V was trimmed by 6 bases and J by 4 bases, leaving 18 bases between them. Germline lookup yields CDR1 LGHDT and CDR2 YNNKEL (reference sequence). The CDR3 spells CASRANGWGGTEAFF. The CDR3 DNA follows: TGTGCCAGCAGAGCTAATGGATGGGGTGGCACTGAAGCTTTCTTT.

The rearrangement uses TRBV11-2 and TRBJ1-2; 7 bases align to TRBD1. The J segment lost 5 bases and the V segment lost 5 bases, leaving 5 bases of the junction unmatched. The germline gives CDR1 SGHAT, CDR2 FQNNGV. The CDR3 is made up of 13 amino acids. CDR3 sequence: CASSLDREYGYTF. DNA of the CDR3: TGTGCCAGCAGCCTCGACAGGGAGTATGGCTACACCTTC.

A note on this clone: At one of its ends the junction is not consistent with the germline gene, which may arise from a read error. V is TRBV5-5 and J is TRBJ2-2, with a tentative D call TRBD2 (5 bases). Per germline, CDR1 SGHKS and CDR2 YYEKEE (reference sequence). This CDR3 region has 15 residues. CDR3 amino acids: CASSYQVLPPGELFF. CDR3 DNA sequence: TGTGCCAGCAGTTATCAGGTGCTACCCCCCGGGGAGCTATTTTTT.

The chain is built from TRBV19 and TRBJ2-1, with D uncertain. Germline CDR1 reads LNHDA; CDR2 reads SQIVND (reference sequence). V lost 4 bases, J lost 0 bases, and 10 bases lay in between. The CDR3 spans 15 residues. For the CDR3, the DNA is TGTGCCAGTAGTAAGGGCGGCTACTCCTACAATGAGCAGTTCTTC. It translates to CASSKGGYSYNEQFF.